These 27 T cell receptor beta chains were sequenced from one sample in a study of blood T cells in healthy people across ages. Sample-barcoded 5' priming and a J-beta primer mix drove a second PCR of roughly 6 to 12 cycles. TCRdb ran MiXCR on the 5' RACE reads and lists one entry per CDR3 protein. The sample holds roughly 800,000 distinct CDR3 sequences, about three fifths seen once. Sequencing used blood. The receptors originated from a man aged 25 to 40 in good health.

This clonotype was seen at least ten times. The chain carries TRBV4-3 and TRBJ2-7; D is unclear. The CDR3 contains 14 residues. Per germline, CDR1 LGHNA and CDR2 YSLEER. V shed 4 bases and J shed 0 bases, with 10 bases lying between them. CDR3 bases: TGCGCCAGCAGCCGTGGGCAGAGCTCCTACGAGCAGTACTTC. Its protein is CASSRGQSSYEQYF.

The rearrangement uses TRBV20-1 and TRBJ2-5; 10 bases are a match to TRBD1. Judging by the DNA end, TRBJ2-7 fits better; the J call may be wrong. Germline V gene data show CDR1 as DFQATT and CDR2 as SNEGSKA (reference sequence). This CDR3 comprises 14 residues. The CDR3 region is CSASRDRGLSEQYF. In DNA form, the CDR3 reads TGCAGTGCTAGCCGGGACAGGGGTCTGTCCGAGCAGTACTTC.

This clonotype occurred once. The chain joins TRBV12-3 or TRBV12-4 to TRBJ1-6; TRBD1 agrees at 9 bases. Unmatched junction bases numbered 3, after V lost 5 bases and J lost 7 bases. The CDR3 is 14 residues long. CDR3: CASSGTGQNSPLHF. The DNA for the CDR3 is TGTGCCAGCAGTGGGACAGGGCAAAATTCACCCCTCCACTTT.

Comment on this clonotype: This may be a read error: a much more frequent sequence differs by one nucleotide. The chain combines TRBV6-5 with TRBJ2-3; possible D gene TRBD1, 5 bases. Trimming cost V 8 bases and J 0 bases, with 15 bases left between them. Germline CDR1 reads MNHEY; CDR2 reads SVGAGI. CDR3 length: 15 amino acids. Here the CDR3 reads CASARMDNSTDTQYF. The CDR3 DNA reads TGTGCCAGCGCCAGGATGGACAATAGCACAGATACGCAGTATTTT.

V and J are TRBV7-9 and TRBJ1-2; the D is unclear. V was trimmed by 5 bases and J by 6 bases, leaving 13 bases between them. The CDR3 is 13 residues long. Germline V gene sequence: CDR1 SEHNR, CDR2 FQNEAQ (reference sequence). CDR3 region: CASSRLAIHGYTF. In DNA, the CDR3 is TGTGCCAGCAGCCGGCTTGCGATCCATGGCTACACCTTC.

The V and J genes are TRBV6-2 or TRBV6-3 and TRBJ2-1; D gene uncertain. Trimming cost V 6 bases and J 2 bases, with 23 bases left between them. From germline, CDR1 is MNHEY and CDR2 SVGEGT. This CDR3 is built from 18 residues. The chain's CDR3 is CASRRPADRLAAYNEQFF. CDR3 DNA sequence: TGTGCCAGCAGGCGACCAGCTGACCGCTTAGCTGCCTACAATGAGCAGTTCTTC.

This chain joins TRBV6-1 and TRBJ2-1, with 10 bases that match TRBD2. This CDR3 comprises 21 residues. The V gene's germline CDR1 is MNHNS and CDR2 SASEGT. V lost 6 bases and J lost 0; bases outside the gene matches: 20. CDR3 region: CASRLLNAGTSVTSSYNEQFF. The CDR3 DNA reads TGTGCCAGCAGGCTCCTGAATGCCGGGACTAGCGTAACCAGCTCCTACAATGAGCAGTTCTTC.

In DNA form, the CDR3 reads TGTGCCAGCAGTTACTCCTCCCAGAACGGGGGCTCCTACGAGCAGTACTTC. Translated: CASSYSSQNGGSYEQYF. The gene calls are TRBV6-5 and TRBJ2-7; a weak D match, TRBD2 (6 bases). The CDR3 contains 17 residues. The ends were cut back, 0 bases at V and 0 bases at J, with 15 bases in the middle. Per the germline V gene, CDR1 is MNHEY and CDR2 is SVGAGI.

The chain employs TRBV3-1 and TRBJ2-3; D not resolved. CDR3 length: 15 residues. The germline V and J ends were trimmed by 0 bases and 2 bases, with 9 bases remaining between them. Germline V gene sequence: CDR1 LGHDT, CDR2 YNNKEL (reference sequence). The CDR3 reads CASSQEMRPTDTQYF. CDR3 in DNA: TGTGCCAGCAGCCAAGAAATGCGTCCCACAGATACGCAGTATTTT.

The chain uses TRBV5-1 and TRBJ2-2, with a possible D match to TRBD1 (6 bases). CDR3 length: 14 residues. The V and J ends lost 2 bases and 7 bases respectively, with 12 bases between them. Germline V gene sequence: CDR1 SGHRS, CDR2 YFSETQ. The DNA of the CDR3 is TGCGCCAGCAGCTTCTTACAGGGTGTCGGGGAGCTGTTTTTT. This sequence encodes CASSFLQGVGELFF.

The rearrangement links TRBV5-1 to TRBJ2-2; D unresolved. This CDR3 spans 15 amino acids. V was pared by 4 bases and J by 0 bases, with 10 bases between. Germline V gene data show CDR1 as SGHRS and CDR2 as YFSETQ. The CDR3 spells CASSPGRTNTGELFF. The CDR3 DNA reads TGCGCCAGCAGCCCTGGACGGACGAACACCGGGGAGCTGTTTTTT.

Details on this clonotype: One junction end disagrees with the germline gene, perhaps due to a read error. The gene calls are TRBV6-5 and TRBJ2-5, with 7 bases matching TRBD2. The CDR3 is 15 amino acids. Germline CDR1 and CDR2: MNHEY and SVGAGI. CDR3 bases: TGTGCCAGCGGTTACACCTCGACTAGCTGGGAGACCCAGTACTTC. Amino acid sequence: CASGYTSTSWETQYF.

The chain is built from TRBV2 and TRBJ2-5, with 12 positions matching TRBD1. CDR1 is SNHLY, CDR2 FYNNEI, per germline. The trim removed 2 bases at V and 5 bases at J, leaving 9 bases unmatched. The CDR3 runs 17 residues. The DNA for the CDR3 is TGTGCCAGCAGTGAAATCGGGACAGGGGGCATTGGGGAGACCCAGTACTTC. Residues: CASSEIGTGGIGETQYF.

This clonotype was seen only a few times. The rearrangement links TRBV12-3 or TRBV12-4 to TRBJ2-5, with 12 nucleotides matching TRBD2. V was pared by 7 bases and J by 5 bases, with 8 bases of the junction left unmatched. This CDR3 region has 15 residues. This CDR3 reads CASTLGLAGGETQYF. The CDR3 DNA reads TGTGCCAGCACATTAGGGCTAGCGGGAGGGGAGACCCAGTACTTC.

The table lists this clonotype with a count of one. The gene calls are TRBV20-1 and TRBJ2-2; 10 bases agree with TRBD2. From germline, CDR1 is DFQATT and CDR2 SNEGSKA (reference sequence). The junction had 2 bases not matched to a gene; V was cut back by 6 bases and J by 4 bases. This CDR3 is 13 amino acids long. The CDR3: CSAASGSTGELFF. CDR3 nucleotide sequence: TGCAGTGCCGCTAGCGGGAGCACCGGGGAGCTGTTTTTT.

The chain is built from TRBV5-1 and TRBJ2-5; D is unclear. V lost 4 bases and J 2 bases, leaving 12 bases between the germline ends. Germline V lookup: CDR1 SGHRS, CDR2 YFSETQ. The CDR3 has 14 amino acids. The CDR3 loop is CASSHRTFQETQYF. Written as DNA, the CDR3 is TGCGCCAGCAGCCATAGGACCTTTCAAGAGACCCAGTACTTC.

This rearrangement joins TRBV2 to TRBJ1-2; D may be TRBD1 (5 bases). There are 15 residues in the CDR3. CDR1 SNHLY and CDR2 FYNNEI come from the germline V gene. V was cut by 4 bases and J by 1 base, with 13 bases left in between. Here the CDR3 DNA reads TGTGCCAGCAGTGTGTCGAAGACAGATAACTATGGCTACACCTTC. Protein product: CASSVSKTDNYGYTF.

V and J are TRBV30 and TRBJ2-1, with D tentatively TRBD2 (5 bases). CDR3 length: 11 amino acids. V shed 3 bases and J shed 10 bases, with 10 bases lying between them. CDR1 and CDR2 (germline): GTSNPN, SVGIG (reference sequence). As DNA, the CDR3 is TGTGCCTGGAGCGGACTCCCCGAGCAGTTCTTC. Amino acid sequence: CAWSGLPEQFF.

The chain carries TRBV7-6 and TRBJ2-1, with TRBD2 as a possible D gene (6 bases). The CDR3 sequence is 15 residues long. V shed 0 bases and J shed 4 bases, with 10 bases lying between them. CDR1 SGHVS and CDR2 FNYEAQ come from the germline V gene. CDR3 DNA sequence: TGTGCCAGCAGCTTAGCTCGGGAGAGGTACAATGAGCAGTTCTTC. Protein sequence: CASSLARERYNEQFF.

This chain uses TRBV12-3 or TRBV12-4 with TRBJ2-5; D is unresolved. The CDR3 runs 12 residues. V was trimmed by 6 bases and J by 11 bases, leaving 16 bases between them. CDR3 DNA: TGTGCCAGCAGCCCTGTCAGAGATGAGCAGTACTTC. Translation gives CASSPVRDEQYF.

The genes are TRBV12-3 or TRBV12-4 and TRBJ2-3, with D perhaps TRBD1 (6 bases). The CDR3 covers 17 residues. V was pared by 8 bases and J by 6 bases, with 27 bases between. The CDR3 nucleotides read TGTGCCAGCGCCTCCGCCGGGGCAGGGGCGACAATTGATACGCAGTATTTT. The encoded protein is CASASAGAGATIDTQYF.

The rearrangement joins TRBV5-1 to TRBJ1-1; TRBD1 might be the D (6 bases). Per germline, CDR1 SGHRS and CDR2 YFSETQ. The CDR3 has 15 residues. V gave up 0 bases and J gave up 1 base, with 10 bases separating them. The CDR3 spells CASSLVGGANTEAFF. The CDR3 nucleotides are TGCGCCAGCAGCTTGGTTGGGGGGGCGAACACTGAAGCTTTCTTT.

The chain couples TRBV6-5 to TRBJ2-7, with unresolved D. CDR1 is MNHEY and CDR2 is SVGAGI in the germline V gene. The CDR3 consists of 15 residues. V was pared by 2 bases and J by 0 bases, with 11 bases between. The CDR3 DNA reads TGTGCCAGCAGTTACGATAAAGAAAGCTCCTACGAGCAGTACTTC. Its translation is CASSYDKESSYEQYF.

This clonotype was seen more than once but under ten times. The V and J genes are TRBV7-2 and TRBJ1-2; D is perhaps TRBD1 (5 bases). From germline, CDR1 is SGHTA and CDR2 FQGNSA. Trimming removed 2 bases at V and 4 bases at J, with 11 bases between. The CDR3 runs 14 residues. In nucleotides, the CDR3 is TGTGCCAGCAGCTTATCTTCAGGGATCTATGGCTACACCTTC. It specifies CASSLSSGIYGYTF.

V is TRBV6-5 and J is TRBJ2-7, with 8 bases lining up with TRBD2. CDR1 and CDR2 from the germline V gene are MNHEY and SVGAGI. This CDR3 has 16 amino acids. The trim removed 6 bases at V and 3 bases at J, leaving 13 bases unmatched. This CDR3 is CASRTSLSGARYEQYF. DNA of the CDR3: TGTGCCAGCAGAACAAGCCTTAGCGGGGCCCGCTACGAGCAGTACTTC.

The chain combines TRBV7-2 with TRBJ2-1, with TRBD2 matching over 16 bases. CDR1 and CDR2 from the germline V gene are SGHTA and FQGNSA. The CDR3 covers 17 residues. The V and J ends lost 2 bases and 8 bases, in that order; junction bases with no gene match: 6. The CDR3 spells CASSLRGTSGRVDEQFF. In DNA, the CDR3 is TGTGCCAGCAGCTTACGGGGGACTAGCGGGAGGGTAGATGAGCAGTTCTTC.

On this clonotype: A junction end diverges from the germline sequence, so it may reflect a read error. The CDR3 DNA reads as TGTGCCGCCAGTGCCCCCGGGACAGGTTATGGCTACACCTTC. This translates into CAASAPGTGYGYTF. The chain uses TRBV24-1 and TRBJ1-2, with TRBD1 identical over 8 bases. Germline V lookup: CDR1 KGHDR, CDR2 SFDVKD. The CDR3 is 14 residues long.